This entry lists 22 T cell receptor beta chains sequenced from one sample in a study of blood T cell repertoires in COVID-19. Sequenced by immunoSEQ multiplex PCR; TCRdb stores in-frame clones only, minus some. The repertoire holds about 90,000 clones, with roughly 87% as singletons. The sample consisted of peripheral blood. These receptors all stem from a male donor with acute or convalescent COVID-19.

The chain links TRBV6-1 to TRBJ1-5; weak D call: TRBD1 (6 bases). V dropped 0 bases and J dropped 5 bases, with 8 bases sitting between them. From germline, CDR1 is MNHNS and CDR2 SASEGT. This CDR3 spans 14 amino acids. CDR3 protein: CASSEAGAYQPQHF. The CDR3 DNA reads as TGTGCCAGCAGTGAAGCGGGGGCGTATCAGCCCCAGCATTTT.

The J gene is TRBJ2-3, the V gene TRBV5-6; 7 nucleotides match TRBD1. The germline V gene encodes CDR1 SGHDT and CDR2 YYEEEE. The CDR3 runs to 13 residues. V dropped 0 bases and J dropped 5; count of bases not matched to a gene: 0. The CDR3 DNA reads as TGTGCCAGCAGCTTGGGACAGGGAGATACGCAGTATTTT. As protein: CASSLGQGDTQYF.

The chain couples TRBV15 to TRBJ2-6; 12 bases align to TRBD1. The CDR3 is 18 amino acids. The germline gives CDR1 LNHNV, CDR2 YYDKDF (reference sequence). With V trimmed by 0 bases and J by 1 base, 1 base remained unmatched. The CDR3 here is CATSREGQGASGANVLTF. The CDR3 nucleotides read TGTGCCACCAGCAGAGAGGGACAGGGGGCTTCTGGGGCCAACGTCCTGACTTTC.

The V call is TRBV24-1, the J call TRBJ2-6; TRBD1 aligns across 7 bases. J was trimmed by 1 base and V by 7 bases; bases with no gene match: 9. There are 17 residues in the CDR3. Germline V gives CDR1 KGHDR, CDR2 SFDVKD. The CDR3 bases are TGTGCCACCAGCCGACAGGGCGGTGGTTCTGGGGCCAACGTCCTGACTTTC. Translated: CATSRQGGGSGANVLTF.

The chain is built from TRBV20-1 and TRBJ2-7; 7 bases align to TRBD1. The V segment lost 3 bases and the J segment 2 bases; nucleotides outside the gene matches: 7. Germline V gene lookup returns CDR1 DFQATT and CDR2 SNEGSKA (reference sequence). CDR3 length: 14 residues. CDR3 coding DNA: TGCAGTGCTAGTCACCGACAGGGCACCTACGAGCAGTACTTC. Its protein is CSASHRQGTYEQYF.

This rearrangement joins TRBV7-9 to TRBJ1-2, with a possible D match to TRBD1 (5 bases). The CDR3 loop spans 13 amino acids. Germline V lookup: CDR1 SEHNR, CDR2 FQNEAQ (reference sequence). Trimming pared 3 bases from V and 8 bases from J, leaving 13 bases between. CDR3 protein: CASSLTENQGYTF. CDR3 in DNA: TGTGCCAGCAGCTTGACAGAGAATCAAGGCTACACCTTC.

This chain uses TRBV20-1 with TRBJ2-5; 7 bases align to TRBD2. This CDR3 has 16 amino acids. Germline lookup yields CDR1 DFQATT and CDR2 SNEGSKA (reference sequence). J lost 4 bases, V lost 3 bases, and 14 bases had no gene match. The CDR3 DNA sequence: TGCAGTGCTAGTTTCGAACTGACTAGCTCGGGAGAGACCCAGTACTTC. This gives the protein CSASFELTSSGETQYF.

This clone was observed a single time. This chain uses TRBV6-5 with TRBJ2-5; TRBD1 aligns across 9 bases. The CDR3 is 15 amino acids. With V trimmed by 6 bases and J by 1 base, 6 bases remained unmatched. CDR1 MNHEY and CDR2 SVGAGI come from the germline V gene. This CDR3 is CASRSGQGIQETQYF. The CDR3 DNA follows: TGTGCCAGCAGGTCGGGACAGGGTATCCAAGAGACCCAGTACTTC.

V usage is TRBV3-1 (or the pseudogene TRBV3-2) and J usage is TRBJ2-4; 11 nucleotides match TRBD2. Germline-derived CDR1 and CDR2 are LGHDT and YNNKEL (reference sequence). This CDR3 is built from 19 residues. The junction had 7 bases not matched to a gene; V was cut back by 0 bases and J by 0 bases. CDR3 loop: CASSQEVLAGGEAKNIQYF. The CDR3 bases are TGTGCCAGCAGCCAAGAGGTGCTAGCGGGGGGCGAAGCCAAAAACATTCAGTACTTC.

V and J are TRBV2 and TRBJ2-1; 7 bases fit TRBD1. The germline CDR1 and CDR2 sequences are SNHLY and FYNNEI. The CDR3 is 14 residues long. Trimming cost V 4 bases and J 4 bases; bases outside gene matches: 4. CDR3 nucleotides: TGTGCCAGCAGTGCGAGACAGGGTTACAATGAGCAGTTCTTC. Its protein is CASSARQGYNEQFF.

Comment on this clone: Other DNA sequences within the sample encode an identical CDR3. The J gene is TRBJ1-2, the V gene TRBV6-6; D is uncertain. The germline CDR1 and CDR2 sequences are MNHNY and SVGAGI (reference sequence). Between the trimmed V and J ends, which lost 5 bases and 8 bases, there was a span of 12 bases. The CDR3 has 12 amino acids. The chain's CDR3 is CASSPLSEGYTF. Here the CDR3 DNA reads TGTGCCAGCAGTCCCCTTTCGGAGGGCTACACCTTC.

The chain carries TRBV3-1 (or the pseudogene TRBV3-2) and TRBJ1-6, with a tentative D call TRBD1 (6 bases). Per germline, CDR1 LGHDT and CDR2 YNNKEL (reference sequence). The germline V and J ends were trimmed by 2 bases and 7 bases, with 9 bases remaining between them. The CDR3 is made up of 14 amino acids. CDR3 nucleotide sequence: TGTGCCAGCAGCCAACAGGGGTGGAATTCACCCCTCCACTTT. This encodes CASSQQGWNSPLHF.

The CDR3: CASSLVSGGRNEQFF. For the CDR3, the DNA is TGCGCCAGCAGCTTGGTTAGCGGGGGGCGTAATGAGCAGTTCTTC. The chain has TRBV5-1 and TRBJ2-1; TRBD2 matches at 10 bases. J gave up 7 bases and V 0 bases, and 4 bases lay outside the gene matches. Germline V CDR1 and CDR2: SGHRS, YFSETQ. This CDR3 region has 15 residues.

The chain links TRBV6-4 to TRBJ2-3, with 11 bases aligning to TRBD2. The CDR3 is made up of 15 amino acids. Per the germline V gene, CDR1 is MRHNA and CDR2 is SNTAGT. The junction had 4 bases not matched to a gene; V was cut back by 3 bases and J by 5 bases. In nucleotides, the CDR3 is TGTGCCAGCAGTGAACTAGCGGGGGCAAAAGATACGCAGTATTTT. Translation: CASSELAGAKDTQYF.

The chain recombines TRBV7-2 with TRBJ2-5; 11 nucleotides agree with TRBD2. V was clipped by 1 base and J by 2 bases; unmatched bases: 0. The germline CDR1 and CDR2 sequences are SGHTA and FQGNSA. The CDR3 sequence is 15 residues long. The CDR3 nucleotides read TGTGCCAGCAGCTTAGTAGCGGGGGGGCAAGAGACCCAGTACTTC. Translating it yields CASSLVAGGQETQYF.

The J gene is TRBJ1-2, the V gene TRBV7-2; 8 nucleotides line up with TRBD1. The germline CDR1 and CDR2 sequences are SGHTA and FQGNSA. The CDR3 runs to 14 residues. The V gene end was trimmed by 5 bases and the J gene end by 8 bases; junction bases not matched to a gene: 10. The CDR3 region is CASSKRDRHLGYTF. In DNA, the CDR3 is TGTGCCAGCAGCAAACGGGACAGGCATCTGGGCTACACCTTC.

This chain uses TRBV6-6 with TRBJ1-5; D not certain. CDR1 and CDR2 (germline): MNHNY, SVGAGI (reference sequence). The CDR3 covers 13 residues. Between the trimmed V and J ends, which lost 2 bases and 7 bases, there was a span of 9 bases. The CDR3 DNA reads TGTGCCAGCAGTTACGAGGGCCTCCAGCCCCAGCATTTT. It is translated as CASSYEGLQPQHF.

V gene TRBV6-5 combines with J gene TRBJ2-1, with 12 nucleotides matching TRBD1. In germline, CDR1 is MNHEY, CDR2 SVGAGI. This CDR3 region has 15 residues. Losses at the gene ends were 5 bases for V and 2 bases for J; bases not matched to a gene: 1. The CDR3 loop is CASSRDRGPYNEQFF. The DNA for the CDR3 is TGTGCCAGCAGTAGGGACAGGGGGCCCTACAATGAGCAGTTCTTC.

The V gene is TRBV6-6, the J gene TRBJ2-6; 7 nucleotides line up with TRBD1. The CDR3 is 17 amino acids. Germline V CDR1 and CDR2: MNHNY, SVGAGI (reference sequence). J gave up 0 bases and V 5 bases, and 7 bases lay outside the gene matches. As DNA, the CDR3 is TGTGCCAGCAGTCCAGGACAGGCCAACTCTGGGGCCAACGTCCTGACTTTC. It translates to CASSPGQANSGANVLTF.

CDR3: CASNAGGSYNEQFF. The CDR3 region has the DNA TGTGCCAGCAACGCGGGGGGCTCATACAATGAGCAGTTCTTC. The V gene is TRBV2, the J gene TRBJ2-1; 8 bases are shared with TRBD2. Germline trimming cut 7 bases from V and 4 bases from J; bases unmatched to any gene: 6. The CDR3 has 14 residues. Germline values: CDR1 SNHLY, CDR2 FYNNEI.

The chain links TRBV29-1 to TRBJ1-4, with D perhaps TRBD1 (6 bases). The germline V gene has CDR1 SQVTM and CDR2 ANQGSEA. V lost 5 bases and J 5 bases, leaving 12 bases between the germline ends. CDR3 length equals 13 residues. This chain's CDR3 is CSVSQGSNEKLFF. CDR3 in DNA: TGCAGCGTTTCACAGGGATCCAATGAAAAACTGTTTTTT.

The V gene is TRBV3-1 (or the pseudogene TRBV3-2), the J gene TRBJ1-5; 9 nucleotides match TRBD1. This CDR3 region has 15 residues. Trimming cost V 1 base and J 6 bases; bases outside gene matches: 4. Germline values: CDR1 LGHDT, CDR2 YNNKEL (reference sequence). The CDR3 nucleotides are TGTGCCAGCAGCCAAGGGACAGGGGCAGGTCAGCCCCAGCATTTT. This translates into CASSQGTGAGQPQHF.